This TCR beta chain stems from a study of blood T cell repertoires in COVID-19. About the research overall: Collection of acute and convalescent COVID-19 samples took place in the United States, Italy and Spain.

Participants reported their clinical history, and cohort assignment relied on those reports. Donors in Cohort 3 counted as recovered after two negative PCRs, clearance, or symptom resolution. The table came from immunoSEQ multiplex PCR; TCRdb's copy has only in-frame clones and leaves some out. The sample yields about 370,000 clones, more than 80% seen once. V lost 0 bases to trimming and J lost 6 bases, with 14 bases between them. CDR1 and CDR2 from the germline V gene are SNHLY and FYNNEI. The CDR3 covers 16 residues. Sample: PBMCs or T cells enriched from blood (not recorded which). The source of this sequence is a man between 18 and 29 years old who had recovered from COVID-19. V usage is TRBV2 and J usage is TRBJ2-2; D is perhaps TRBD1 (6 bases). CDR3 loop: CASSEAVGGYSGELFF. CDR3 nucleotides: TGTGCCAGCAGTGAAGCGGTAGGGGGATACTCCGGGGAGCTGTTTTTT.